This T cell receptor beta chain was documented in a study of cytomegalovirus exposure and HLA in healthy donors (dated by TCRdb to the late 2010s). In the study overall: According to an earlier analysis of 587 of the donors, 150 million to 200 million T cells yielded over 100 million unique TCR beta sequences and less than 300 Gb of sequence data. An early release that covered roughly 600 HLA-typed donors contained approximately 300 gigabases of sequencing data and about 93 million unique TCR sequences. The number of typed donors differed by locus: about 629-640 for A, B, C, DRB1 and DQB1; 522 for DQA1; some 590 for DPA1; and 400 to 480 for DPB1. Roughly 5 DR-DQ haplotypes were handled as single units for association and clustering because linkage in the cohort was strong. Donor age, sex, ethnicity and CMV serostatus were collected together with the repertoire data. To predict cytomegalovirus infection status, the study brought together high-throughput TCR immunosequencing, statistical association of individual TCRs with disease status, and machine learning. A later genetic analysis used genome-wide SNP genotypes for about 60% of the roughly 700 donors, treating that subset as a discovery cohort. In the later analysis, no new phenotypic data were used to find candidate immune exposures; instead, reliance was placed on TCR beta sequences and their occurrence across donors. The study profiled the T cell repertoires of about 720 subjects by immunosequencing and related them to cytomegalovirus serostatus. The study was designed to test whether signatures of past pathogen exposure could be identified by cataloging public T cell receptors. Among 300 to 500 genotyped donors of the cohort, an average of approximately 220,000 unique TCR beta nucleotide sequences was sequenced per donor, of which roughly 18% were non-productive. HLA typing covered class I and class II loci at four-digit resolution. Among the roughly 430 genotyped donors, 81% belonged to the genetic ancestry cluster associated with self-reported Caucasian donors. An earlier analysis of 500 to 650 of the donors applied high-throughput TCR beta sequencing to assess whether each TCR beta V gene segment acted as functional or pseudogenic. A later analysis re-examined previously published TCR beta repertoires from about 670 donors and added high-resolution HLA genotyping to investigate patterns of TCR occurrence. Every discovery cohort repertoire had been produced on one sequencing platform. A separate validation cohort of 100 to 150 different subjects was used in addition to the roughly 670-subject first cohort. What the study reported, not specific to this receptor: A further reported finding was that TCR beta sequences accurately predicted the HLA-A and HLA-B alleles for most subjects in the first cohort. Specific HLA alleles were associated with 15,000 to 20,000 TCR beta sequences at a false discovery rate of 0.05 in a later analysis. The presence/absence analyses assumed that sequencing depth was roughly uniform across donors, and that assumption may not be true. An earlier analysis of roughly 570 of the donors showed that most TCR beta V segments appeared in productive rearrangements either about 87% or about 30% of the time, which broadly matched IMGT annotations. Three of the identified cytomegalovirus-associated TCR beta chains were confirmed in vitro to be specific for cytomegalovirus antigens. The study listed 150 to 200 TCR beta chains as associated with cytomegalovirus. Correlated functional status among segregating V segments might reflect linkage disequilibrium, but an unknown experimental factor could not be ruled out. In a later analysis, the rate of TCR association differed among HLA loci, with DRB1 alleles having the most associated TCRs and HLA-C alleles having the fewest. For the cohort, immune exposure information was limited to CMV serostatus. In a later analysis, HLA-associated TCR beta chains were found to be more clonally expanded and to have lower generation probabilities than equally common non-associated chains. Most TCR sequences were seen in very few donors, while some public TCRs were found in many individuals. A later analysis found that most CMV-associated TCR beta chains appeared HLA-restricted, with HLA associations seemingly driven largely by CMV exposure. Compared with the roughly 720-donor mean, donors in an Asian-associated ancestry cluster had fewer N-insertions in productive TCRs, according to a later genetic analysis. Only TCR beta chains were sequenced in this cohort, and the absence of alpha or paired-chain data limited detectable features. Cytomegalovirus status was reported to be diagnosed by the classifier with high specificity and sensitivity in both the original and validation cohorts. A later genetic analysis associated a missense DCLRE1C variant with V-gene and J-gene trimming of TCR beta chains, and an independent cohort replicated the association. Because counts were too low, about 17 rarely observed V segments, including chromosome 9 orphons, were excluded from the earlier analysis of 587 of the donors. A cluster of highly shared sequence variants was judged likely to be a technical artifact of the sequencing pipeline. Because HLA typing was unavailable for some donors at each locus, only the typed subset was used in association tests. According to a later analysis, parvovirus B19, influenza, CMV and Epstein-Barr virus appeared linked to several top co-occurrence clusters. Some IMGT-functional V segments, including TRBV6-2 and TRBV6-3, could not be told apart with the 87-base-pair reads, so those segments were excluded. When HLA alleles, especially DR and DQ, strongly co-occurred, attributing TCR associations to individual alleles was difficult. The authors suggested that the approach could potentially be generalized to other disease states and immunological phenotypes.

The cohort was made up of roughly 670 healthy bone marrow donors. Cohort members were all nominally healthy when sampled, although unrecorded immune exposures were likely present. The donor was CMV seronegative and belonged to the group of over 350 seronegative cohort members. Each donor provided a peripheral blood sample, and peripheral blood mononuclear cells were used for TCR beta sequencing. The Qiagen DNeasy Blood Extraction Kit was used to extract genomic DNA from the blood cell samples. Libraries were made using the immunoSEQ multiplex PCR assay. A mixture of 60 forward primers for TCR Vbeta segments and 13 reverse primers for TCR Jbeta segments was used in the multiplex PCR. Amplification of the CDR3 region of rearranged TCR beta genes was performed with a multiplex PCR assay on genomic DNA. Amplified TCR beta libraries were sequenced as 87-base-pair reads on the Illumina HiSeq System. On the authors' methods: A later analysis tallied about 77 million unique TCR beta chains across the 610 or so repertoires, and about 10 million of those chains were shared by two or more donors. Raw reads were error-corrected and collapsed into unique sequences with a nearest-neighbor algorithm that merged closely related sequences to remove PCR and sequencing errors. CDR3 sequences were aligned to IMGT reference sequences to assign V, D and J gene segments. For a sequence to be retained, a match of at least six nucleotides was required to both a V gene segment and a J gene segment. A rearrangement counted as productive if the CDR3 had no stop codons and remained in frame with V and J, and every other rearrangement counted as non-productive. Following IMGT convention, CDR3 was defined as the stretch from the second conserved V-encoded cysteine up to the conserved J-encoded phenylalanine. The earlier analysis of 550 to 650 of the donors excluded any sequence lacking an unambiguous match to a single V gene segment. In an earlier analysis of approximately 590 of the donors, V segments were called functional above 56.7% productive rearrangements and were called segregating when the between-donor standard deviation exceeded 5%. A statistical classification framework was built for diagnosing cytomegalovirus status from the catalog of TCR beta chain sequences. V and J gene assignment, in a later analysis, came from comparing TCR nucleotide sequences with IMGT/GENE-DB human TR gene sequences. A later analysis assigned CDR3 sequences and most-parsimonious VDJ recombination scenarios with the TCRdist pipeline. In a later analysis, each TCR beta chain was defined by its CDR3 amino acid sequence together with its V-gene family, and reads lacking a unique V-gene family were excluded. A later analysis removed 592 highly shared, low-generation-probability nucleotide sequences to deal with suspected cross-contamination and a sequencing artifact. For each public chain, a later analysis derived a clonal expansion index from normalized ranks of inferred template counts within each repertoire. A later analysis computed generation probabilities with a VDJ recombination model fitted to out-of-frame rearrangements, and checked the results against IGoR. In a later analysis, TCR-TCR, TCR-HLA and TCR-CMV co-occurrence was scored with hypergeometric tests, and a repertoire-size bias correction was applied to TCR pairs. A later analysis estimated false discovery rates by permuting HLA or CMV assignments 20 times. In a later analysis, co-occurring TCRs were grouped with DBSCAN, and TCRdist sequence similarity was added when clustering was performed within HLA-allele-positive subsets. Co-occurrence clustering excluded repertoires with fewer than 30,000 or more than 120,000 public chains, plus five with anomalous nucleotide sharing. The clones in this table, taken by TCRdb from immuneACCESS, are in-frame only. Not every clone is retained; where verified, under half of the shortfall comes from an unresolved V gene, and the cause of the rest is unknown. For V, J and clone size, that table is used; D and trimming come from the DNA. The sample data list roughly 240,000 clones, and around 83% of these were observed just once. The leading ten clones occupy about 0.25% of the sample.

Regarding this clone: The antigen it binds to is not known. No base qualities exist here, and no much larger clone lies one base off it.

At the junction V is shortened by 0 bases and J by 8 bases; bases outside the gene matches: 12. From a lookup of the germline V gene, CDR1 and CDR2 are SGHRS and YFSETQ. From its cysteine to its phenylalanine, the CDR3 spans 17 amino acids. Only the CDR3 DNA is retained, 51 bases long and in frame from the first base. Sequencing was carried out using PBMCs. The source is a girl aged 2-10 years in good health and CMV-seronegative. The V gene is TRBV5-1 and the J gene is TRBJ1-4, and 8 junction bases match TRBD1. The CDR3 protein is CASSLGRGQMEGEKLFF. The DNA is TGCGCCAGCAGCTTGGGCAGGGGGCAGATGGAAGGGGAAAAACTGTTTTTT.